Below are 17 T cell receptor beta chains sequenced from a single sample in a study of cytomegalovirus exposure and HLA in healthy donors. Primers: 60 Vbeta forward and 13 Jbeta reverse. Some clones are missing from TCRdb's copy, which holds only in-frame ones; the method was immunoSEQ multiplex PCR. The repertoire includes 120,000 or so clones, roughly 82% of them detected once, and around 11% sits in the top ten. Sample: PBMCs. Source of these receptors: a male donor in good health and CMV-seropositive.

There are a few counts of this clone. The chain carries TRBV30 and TRBJ2-7; 7 nucleotides align to TRBD2. CDR1 and CDR2 from the germline V gene are GTSNPN and SVGIG (reference sequence). The CDR3 sequence is 13 residues long. Trimming at V came to 2 bases and at J to 7 bases, leaving 8 bases not matched to a gene. The CDR3 sequence: CAWSPRGEAEQYF. The CDR3 DNA is TGTGCCTGGAGTCCTCGGGGGGAGGCGGAGCAGTACTTC.

The gene calls are TRBV28 and TRBJ2-7; a weak D match, TRBD2 (6 bases). This CDR3 region has 13 residues. Per the germline V gene, CDR1 is MDHEN and CDR2 is SYDVKM. Trimming stripped 6 bases from V and 4 bases from J, with 13 bases between. The CDR3 nucleotides read TGTGCCAGCAGGGGAACGACTAGTTACGAGCAGTACTTC. Its translation: CASRGTTSYEQYF.

The V call is TRBV25-1, the J call TRBJ2-3, with 8 bases identical to TRBD1. The CDR3 is 14 residues long. J gave up 7 bases and V 4 bases, and 7 bases lay outside the gene matches. The germline gives CDR1 MGHDK, CDR2 SYGVNS. CDR3 nucleotide sequence: TGTGCCAGCAGTGGCGGACAGGGTCTGTATACGCAGTATTTT. It specifies CASSGGQGLYTQYF. The variable domain in full, with the rest retrieved from reference TRBV25-1 and TRBJ2-3, is EADIYQTPRYLVIGTGKKITLECSQTMGHDKMYWYQQDPGMELHLIHYSYGVNSTEKGDLSSESTVSRIRTEHFPLTLESARPSHTSQYLCASSGGQGLYTQYFGPGTRLTVL.

The chain uses TRBV5-8 and TRBJ1-2, with 8 bases aligning to TRBD1. The germline CDR1 and CDR2 sequences are SGHTS and YDEGEE. CDR3 size: 15 residues. J gave up 5 bases and V 4 bases, and 10 bases lay outside the gene matches. CDR3 region: CASSRGAGGIYGYTF. For the CDR3, the DNA is TGTGCCAGCAGCAGGGGTGCAGGGGGCATATATGGCTACACCTTC.

This CDR3 reads CASSQITGTGIYEQYF. The CDR3 DNA follows: TGCGCCAGCAGCCAAATCACCGGGACAGGGATCTACGAGCAGTACTTC. The rearrangement uses TRBV4-1 and TRBJ2-7, with TRBD1 matching over 9 bases. Losses at the gene ends were 2 bases for V and 3 bases for J; bases not matched to a gene: 8. Germline V gene sequence: CDR1 MGHRA, CDR2 YSYEKL. The CDR3 extends over 16 amino acids.

The rearrangement links TRBV9 to TRBJ2-3; TRBD2 is a possible D gene (6 bases). This CDR3 has 15 amino acids. V was cut by 8 bases and J by 0 bases, with 16 bases left in between. Germline loops: CDR1 SGDLS, CDR2 YYNGEE. The CDR3 sequence is CASSKGTVSTDTQYF. In DNA form, the CDR3 reads TGTGCCAGTAGCAAAGGGACTGTTAGCACAGATACGCAGTATTTT.

The V gene is TRBV29-1, the J gene TRBJ1-2; possible D gene TRBD1, 5 bases. The ends were cut back, 7 bases at V and 4 bases at J, with 10 bases in the middle. The CDR3 is 11 residues long. Germline V gene lookup returns CDR1 SQVTM and CDR2 ANQGSEA. CDR3 loop: CSAQDFYGYTF. The CDR3 DNA reads as TGCAGCGCACAGGATTTCTATGGCTACACCTTC.

This clone showed up just once. The V and J genes are TRBV7-9 and TRBJ1-6; D unclear. The germline V gene encodes CDR1 SEHNR and CDR2 FQNEAQ (reference sequence). The CDR3 extends over 14 amino acids. Trimming left V 2 bases short and J 6 bases short, with 8 bases between. The CDR3 DNA reads TGTGCCAGCAGCTTATCCAGAAGTAATTCACCCCTCCACTTT. Translation gives CASSLSRSNSPLHF.

This clone was observed a single time. V gene TRBV2 combines with J gene TRBJ2-3; 13 bases are shared with TRBD2. V trimming: 6 bases; J trimming: 7 bases; junction bases outside the gene matches: 7. The CDR3 consists of 15 residues. Germline V gene data show CDR1 as SNHLY and CDR2 as FYNNEI. The CDR3 loop is CASRAGLAGRNTQYF. CDR3 DNA sequence: TGTGCCAGCAGAGCGGGACTAGCGGGAAGGAATACGCAGTATTTT.

The chain has TRBV30 and TRBJ2-7; 10 bases are a match to TRBD2. In germline, CDR1 is GTSNPN, CDR2 SVGIG (reference sequence). The V gene end was trimmed by 7 bases and the J gene end by 1 base; junction bases not matched to a gene: 7. The CDR3 sequence is 14 residues long. The CDR3, as DNA: TGTGCCTCCTGGGGAGCGGGAGGGTCCTACGAGCAGTACTTC. Translation: CASWGAGGSYEQYF.

V and J are TRBV5-1 and TRBJ2-1; TRBD2 matches 11 bases. V lost 4 bases, J lost 7 bases, and 7 bases stayed unmatched. Germline V gene lookup returns CDR1 SGHRS and CDR2 YFSETQ. CDR3 length equals 15 residues. The CDR3 loop is CASSQTSGRGNEQFF. The CDR3 DNA reads TGCGCCAGCAGCCAAACTAGCGGGAGAGGAAATGAGCAGTTCTTC.

The chain links TRBV7-8 to TRBJ2-7; D is possibly TRBD1 (6 bases). The CDR3 contains 13 residues. Trimming left V 2 bases short and J 5 bases short, with 10 bases between. Germline CDR1 reads SGHVS; CDR2 reads FQNEAQ. This chain's CDR3 is CASSLRGLHEQYF. Written as DNA, the CDR3 is TGTGCCAGCAGCTTAAGGGGGTTACACGAGCAGTACTTC.

The rearrangement joins TRBV7-9 to TRBJ2-5; TRBD2 might be the D (5 bases). This CDR3 is built from 13 residues. Germline-derived CDR1 and CDR2 are SEHNR and FQNEAQ (reference sequence). The V end lost 4 bases, the J end lost 5 bases, and 11 bases lay between the germline ends. This CDR3 is CASSSGPGETQYF. CDR3 DNA: TGTGCCAGCAGCTCCGGTCCGGGGGAGACCCAGTACTTC.

This chain joins TRBV30 and TRBJ1-5; the D is unclear. The CDR3 sequence is 13 residues long. Trimming removed 5 bases at V and 9 bases at J, with 17 bases between. Looked up from germline, CDR1 is GTSNPN and CDR2 is SVGIG (reference sequence). Written as DNA, the CDR3 is TGTGCCTGGGACGTTTCGGGGAAGGGGCCCCAGCATTTT. It codes for CAWDVSGKGPQHF.

This chain joins TRBV9 and TRBJ2-1; 9 nucleotides align to TRBD2. The CDR3 has 15 residues. Germline assignment: CDR1 SGDLS and CDR2 YYNGEE. V lost 3 bases, J lost 2 bases, and 3 bases stayed unmatched. CDR3 residues: CASSERLAAYNEQFF. The DNA for the CDR3 is TGTGCCAGCAGCGAACGACTAGCGGCCTACAATGAGCAGTTCTTC.

This chain joins TRBV6-5 and TRBJ2-1; perhaps TRBD2 as D (6 bases). The V end was cut by 4 bases, the J end by 6 bases, with 10 bases between. CDR3 length: 13 residues. From germline, CDR1 is MNHEY and CDR2 SVGAGI. The DNA of the CDR3 is TGTGCCAGCAGTTTGGACTACCTCAATGAGCAGTTCTTC. Its translation is CASSLDYLNEQFF.

The J gene is TRBJ2-3, the V gene TRBV5-5; D may be TRBD2 (6 bases). Trimming stripped 5 bases from V and 0 bases from J, with 10 bases between. From germline, CDR1 is SGHKS and CDR2 YYEKEE (reference sequence). This CDR3 has 14 residues. Here the CDR3 reads CASSAGPSTDTQYF. CDR3 sequence (DNA): TGTGCCAGCAGTGCGGGGCCTAGCACAGATACGCAGTATTTT.